This TCR beta chain was retrieved from a study of T cell repertoires in cytomegalovirus infection. In the study overall: Newly reported HLA-C-restricted and thoroughly characterized HLA-B-restricted CMV epitopes were employed. Based on public TCR beta signatures, there were indications of CMV infection and of a matching HLA type. Study-level results: Dominating the ex vivo response were TCR beta clonotypes that were CMV-specific and HLA-C-restricted.

The germline V gene has CDR1 SGHTA and CDR2 FQGNSA. V dropped 1 base and J dropped 5; count of bases not matched to a gene: 12. The CDR3 sequence is 18 residues long. This clonotype has a handful of counts. Its antigen is not identified. One entry per CDR3 protein, called by TCRdb with MiXCR from the reads. This table holds roughly 920,000 distinct CDR3 sequences, approximately 30% found once. Sequencing was performed on cultured CD8+ T cells from PBMCs, taken from culture after CMV antigen stimulation. This clonotype was sampled from a human donor in good health (CMV status not recorded). Some clones in this sample may be carry-over from other donors' samples. The chain recombines TRBV7-2 with TRBJ2-5; 11 nucleotides match TRBD2. The CDR3 bases are TGTGCCAGCAGCTTAGAGGGTCTAGCGGGGGGCATTATGGAGACCCAGTACTTC. Encoded protein: CASSLEGLAGGIMETQYF.